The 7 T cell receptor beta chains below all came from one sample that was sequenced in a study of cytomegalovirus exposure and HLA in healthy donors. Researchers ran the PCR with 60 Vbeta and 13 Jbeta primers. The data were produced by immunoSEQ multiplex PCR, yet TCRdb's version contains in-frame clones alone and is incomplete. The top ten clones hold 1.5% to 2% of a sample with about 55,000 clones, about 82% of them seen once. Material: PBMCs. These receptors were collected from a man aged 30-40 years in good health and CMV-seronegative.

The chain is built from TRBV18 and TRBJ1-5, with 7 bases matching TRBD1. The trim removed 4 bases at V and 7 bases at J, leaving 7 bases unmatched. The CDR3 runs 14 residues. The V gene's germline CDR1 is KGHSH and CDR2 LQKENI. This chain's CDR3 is CASSLDRAGQPQHF. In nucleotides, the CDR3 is TGTGCCAGCTCACTAGACAGGGCCGGCCAGCCCCAGCATTTT. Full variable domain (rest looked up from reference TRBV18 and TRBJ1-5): NAGVMQNPRHLVRRRGQEARLRCSPMKGHSHVYWYRQLPEEGLKFMVYLQKENIIDESGMPKERFSAEFPKEGPSILRIQQVVRGDSAAYFCASSLDRAGQPQHFGDGTRLSIL.

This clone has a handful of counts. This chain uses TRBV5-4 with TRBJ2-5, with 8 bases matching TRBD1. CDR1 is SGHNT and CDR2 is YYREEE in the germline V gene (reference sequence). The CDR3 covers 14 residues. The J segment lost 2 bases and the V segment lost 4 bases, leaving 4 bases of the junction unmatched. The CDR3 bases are TGTGCCAGCAGCCCGGGACAGGTTCAAGAGACCCAGTACTTC. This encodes CASSPGQVQETQYF.

In DNA, the CDR3 is TGCGCCAGCACCGGACTAGCGGGCTTAACGAACACCGGGGAGCTGTTTTTT. Its translation: CASTGLAGLTNTGELFF. This chain uses TRBV5-1 with TRBJ2-2; TRBD2 agrees at 11 bases. Germline V gives CDR1 SGHRS, CDR2 YFSETQ. V lost 6 bases and J lost 0; bases outside the gene matches: 7. The CDR3 covers 17 residues.

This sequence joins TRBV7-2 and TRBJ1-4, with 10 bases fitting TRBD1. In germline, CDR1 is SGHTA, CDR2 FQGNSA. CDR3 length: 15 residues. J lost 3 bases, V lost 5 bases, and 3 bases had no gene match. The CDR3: CASSKDRGANEKLFF. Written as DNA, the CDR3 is TGTGCCAGCAGCAAGGACAGGGGGGCTAATGAAAAACTGTTTTTT.

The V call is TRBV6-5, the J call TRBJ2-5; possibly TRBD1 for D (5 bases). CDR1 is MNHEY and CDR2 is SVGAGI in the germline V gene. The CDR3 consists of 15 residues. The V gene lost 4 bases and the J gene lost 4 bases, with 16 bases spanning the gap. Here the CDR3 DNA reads TGTGCCAGCAGTTCCCAGGGTCTCCCAAGAGAGACCCAGTACTTC. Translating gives CASSSQGLPRETQYF.

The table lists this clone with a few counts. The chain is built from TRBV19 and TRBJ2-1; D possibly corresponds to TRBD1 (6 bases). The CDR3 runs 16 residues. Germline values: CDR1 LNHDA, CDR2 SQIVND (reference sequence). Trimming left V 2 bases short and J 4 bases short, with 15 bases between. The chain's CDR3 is CASSIPPGQGYNEQFF. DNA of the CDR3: TGTGCCAGTAGTATACCCCCAGGGCAGGGGTACAATGAGCAGTTCTTC.

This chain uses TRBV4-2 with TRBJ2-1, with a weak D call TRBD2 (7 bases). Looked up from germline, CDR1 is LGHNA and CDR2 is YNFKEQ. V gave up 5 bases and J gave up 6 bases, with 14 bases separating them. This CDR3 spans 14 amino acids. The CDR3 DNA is TGTGCCAGCAGCTTAGGGGGGGTAGGCAATGAGCAGTTCTTC. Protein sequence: CASSLGGVGNEQFF.